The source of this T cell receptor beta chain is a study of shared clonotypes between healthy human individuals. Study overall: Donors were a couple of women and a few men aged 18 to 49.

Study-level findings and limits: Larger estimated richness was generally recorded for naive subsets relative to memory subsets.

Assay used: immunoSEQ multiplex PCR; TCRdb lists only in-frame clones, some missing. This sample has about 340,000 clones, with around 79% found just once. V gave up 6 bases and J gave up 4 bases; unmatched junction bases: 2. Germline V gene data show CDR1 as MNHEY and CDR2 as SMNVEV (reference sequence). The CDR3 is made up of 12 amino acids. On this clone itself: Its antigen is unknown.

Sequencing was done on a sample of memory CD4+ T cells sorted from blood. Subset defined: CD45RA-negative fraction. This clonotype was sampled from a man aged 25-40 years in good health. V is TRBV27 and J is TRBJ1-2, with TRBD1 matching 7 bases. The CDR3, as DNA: TGTGCCAGCAGACAGGGGTCCTATGGCTACACCTTC. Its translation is CASRQGSYGYTF.